Each of the 14 T cell receptor beta chains below was sequenced from the same sample in a study of T cell changes during pregnancy in multiple sclerosis. Assay used: immunoSEQ multiplex PCR; TCRdb lists only in-frame clones, some missing. The profile shows about 100,000 clones, about 94% of them singletons. The specimen was peripheral blood, collected before pregnancy. The receptors were sampled from a female donor with multiple sclerosis, enrolled in a pregnancy study.

J is TRBJ2-1 and V is TRBV7-8, with 8 bases that match TRBD2. Germline V gene lookup returns CDR1 SGHVS and CDR2 FQNEAQ. The CDR3 sequence is 14 residues long. The J segment lost 10 bases and the V segment lost 5 bases, leaving 10 bases of the junction unmatched. The CDR3 DNA reads as TGTGCCAGCAGCCCCTCGGGAGGGCCGGGGGAGCAGTTCTTC. Protein sequence: CASSPSGGPGEQFF.

The chain joins TRBV19 to TRBJ1-1; a weak D match, TRBD1 (6 bases). Trimming took 6 bases from V and 3 from J, leaving 11 bases between them. There are 13 residues in the CDR3. Germline CDR1 and CDR2: LNHDA and SQIVND (reference sequence). The CDR3: CASSSWGHTEAFF. CDR3 sequence (DNA): TGTGCCAGTAGCTCCTGGGGGCACACTGAAGCTTTCTTT. Combining the CDR3 with reference TRBV19 and TRBJ1-1 gives the whole variable domain DGGITQSPKYLFRKEGQNVTLSCEQNLNHDAMYWYRQDPGQGLRLIYYSQIVNDFQKGDIAEGYSVSREKKESFPLTVTSAQKNPTAFYLCASSSWGHTEAFFGQGTRLTVV.

This clone has a single count. The chain recombines TRBV27 with TRBJ1-4; D gene uncertain. Germline V gene lookup returns CDR1 MNHEY and CDR2 SMNVEV (reference sequence). V was trimmed by 6 bases and J by 4 bases, leaving 9 bases between them. The CDR3 has 13 residues. The chain's CDR3 is CASRRQINEKLFF. The CDR3 coding sequence is TGTGCCAGCAGGAGGCAGATTAATGAAAAACTGTTTTTT.

The chain has TRBV4-1 and TRBJ2-5; 8 bases fit TRBD1. With 0 bases clipped from V and 5 bases from J, the junction kept 8 bases outside the gene matches. Germline-derived CDR1 and CDR2 are MGHRA and YSYEKL. The CDR3 sequence is 16 residues long. DNA of the CDR3: TGCGCCAGCAGCCAAGATTTGGCCAGGGGGCGGGAGACCCAGTACTTC. It translates to CASSQDLARGRETQYF.

This clone was observed once. The chain uses TRBV7-2 and TRBJ2-4, with D perhaps TRBD2 (5 bases). The CDR3 is made up of 15 amino acids. Germline V gives CDR1 SGHTA, CDR2 FQGNSA. Trimming left V 5 bases short and J 0 bases short, with 11 bases between. CDR3 sequence reads: CASSPGFVAKNIQYF. In nucleotides, the CDR3 is TGTGCCAGCAGCCCGGGATTTGTAGCCAAAAACATTCAGTACTTC.

The CDR3 protein is CAWIRSETQYF. Here the CDR3 DNA reads TGTGCCTGGATACGGTCCGAGACCCAGTACTTC. The chain has TRBV30 and TRBJ2-5; no clear D gene. Between the trimmed V and J ends, which lost 4 bases and 5 bases, there was a span of 8 bases. The CDR3 sequence is 11 residues long. In germline, CDR1 is GTSNPN, CDR2 SVGIG (reference sequence).

This clone was seen once. The rearrangement uses TRBV30 and TRBJ2-1; D possibly corresponds to TRBD1 (6 bases). The germline gives CDR1 GTSNPN, CDR2 SVGIG (reference sequence). This CDR3 is 13 amino acids long. Trimming pared 3 bases from V and 8 bases from J, leaving 14 bases between. This CDR3 is CAWSSGVGDEQFF. The CDR3, as DNA: TGTGCCTGGAGCTCAGGGGTCGGGGATGAGCAGTTCTTC.

This chain uses TRBV19 with TRBJ2-7, with a possible D match to TRBD2 (6 bases). CDR3 length: 15 amino acids. Deletions cut 6 bases from V and 6 bases from J, with 21 bases between. Germline V lookup: CDR1 LNHDA, CDR2 SQIVND (reference sequence). Written as DNA, the CDR3 is TGTGCCAGTAGCCCCTTTGGGGAGGCCTTCTTCGAGCAGTACTTC. Its translation: CASSPFGEAFFEQYF.

V gene TRBV5-1 combines with J gene TRBJ2-5; 10 nucleotides match TRBD1. CDR1 is SGHRS and CDR2 is YFSETQ in the germline V gene. The length of the CDR3 is 15 residues. With 4 bases clipped from V and 4 bases from J, the junction kept 7 bases outside the gene matches. CDR3 DNA sequence: TGCGCCAGCAGCAGGGGACAGGGGTTGGGAGAGACCCAGTACTTC. Residues: CASSRGQGLGETQYF.

This chain uses TRBV2 with TRBJ1-2, with TRBD1 matching over 9 bases. CDR3 size: 15 residues. The V gene's germline CDR1 is SNHLY and CDR2 FYNNEI. V gave up 3 bases and J gave up 4 bases; unmatched junction bases: 6. CDR3 in DNA: TGTGCCAGCAGTGAGGGACAGGGCCTCCTCTATGGCTACACCTTC. It translates to CASSEGQGLLYGYTF.

This chain links TRBV5-1 with TRBJ1-2; 12 nucleotides match TRBD1. J gave up 6 bases and V 4 bases, and 7 bases lay outside the gene matches. CDR3 length: 15 amino acids. Germline V gene lookup returns CDR1 SGHRS and CDR2 YFSETQ. CDR3 amino acids: CASSAGQGARDGYTF. CDR3 nucleotide sequence: TGCGCCAGCAGCGCGGGACAGGGGGCGCGAGATGGCTACACCTTC.

This sequence joins TRBV19 and TRBJ1-2; D gene ambiguous. CDR1 and CDR2 (germline): LNHDA, SQIVND (reference sequence). The V end lost 1 base, the J end lost 8 bases, and 14 bases lay between the germline ends. There are 14 residues in the CDR3. The CDR3, as DNA: TGTGCCAGTAGTATAGTATCGAGCCGCCGGGGCTACACCTTC. The encoded protein is CASSIVSSRRGYTF. Supplemented by reference TRBV19 and TRBJ1-2, the full variable domain reads DGGITQSPKYLFRKEGQNVTLSCEQNLNHDAMYWYRQDPGQGLRLIYYSQIVNDFQKGDIAEGYSVSREKKESFPLTVTSAQKNPTAFYLCASSIVSSRRGYTFGSGTRLTVV.

V and J are TRBV27 and TRBJ2-1; tentative D call: TRBD1 (6 bases). Germline values: CDR1 MNHEY, CDR2 SMNVEV (reference sequence). V lost 2 bases and J lost 4, with 12 bases in between. This CDR3 has 15 amino acids. This CDR3 reads CASSLGLQGYNEQFF. CDR3 DNA: TGTGCCAGCAGTTTAGGTTTACAGGGATACAATGAGCAGTTCTTC.

The chain has TRBV18 and TRBJ1-5; D call uncertain. The CDR3 has 14 residues. The germline V gene encodes CDR1 KGHSH and CDR2 LQKENI. V was cut by 1 base and J by 7 bases, with 11 bases left in between. The CDR3 coding sequence is TGTGCCAGCTCACCACAACAGTGGTCCCAGCCCCAGCATTTT. Translating it yields CASSPQQWSQPQHF.